A selection of T cell receptor beta chains follows, all from one sample in a study of blood T cell repertoires in COVID-19. Sequenced by immunoSEQ multiplex PCR; TCRdb stores in-frame clones only, minus some. The sample holds about 35,000 clones, about 90% seen once. Sequences were obtained from peripheral blood. These receptors originate from a man aged 80 or over with active COVID-19. Each CDR3 is given with its conserved first and last residue. A D gene is named only where the DNA matches it firmly. Size is omitted from some rows. Given values are once, few, many or a class for expanded clones.

d_call j_call v_call clone_size cdr3_aa cdr3_nt
TRBD2 TRBJ2-7 TRBV28 NA CASSPGGGASSYEQYF TGTGCCAGCAGTCCGGGGGGGGGTGCCAGCTCCTACGAGCAGTACTTC
TRBD1 TRBJ1-6 TRBV11-2 once CASSLAGTGGSPLHF TGTGCCAGCAGCTTGGCCGGGACAGGGGGGTCACCCCTCCACTTT
TRBD2 TRBJ2-3 TRBV5-1 NA CASSFSGRASDTQYF TGCGCCAGCAGCTTCAGCGGGAGGGCCTCAGATACGCAGTATTTT
NA TRBJ1-4 TRBV7-2 NA CASSPGTTNEKLFF TGTGCCAGCAGCCCCGGGACTACTAATGAAAAACTGTTTTTT
NA TRBJ2-7 TRBV18 NA CASSLGDIPLYEQYF TGTGCCAGCTCACTAGGGGACATCCCTCTCTACGAGCAGTACTTC
NA TRBJ2-1 TRBV15 NA CATSTPNSWARNEQFF TGTGCCACCAGCACCCCGAACTCGTGGGCTCGGAATGAGCAGTTCTTC
TRBD2 TRBJ2-2 TRBV28 once CASTVTSVSTGELFF TGTGCCAGCACCGTTACTAGCGTGTCCACCGGGGAGCTGTTTTTT
TRBD1 TRBJ2-1 TRBV6-6 NA CASSYSTGGNEQFF TGTGCCAGCAGTTACTCGACAGGGGGCAATGAGCAGTTCTTC
TRBD2 TRBJ2-3 TRBV15 NA CATSRLKGLAGGPDTQYF TGTGCCACCAGCAGACTAAAAGGACTAGCGGGAGGGCCAGATACGCAGTATTTT
TRBD1 TRBJ2-6 TRBV4-3 NA CASSQVGTVVSGANVLTF TGCGCCAGCAGCCAAGTGGGGACAGTTGTCTCTGGGGCCAACGTCCTGACTTTC
NA TRBJ1-6 TRBV20-1 once CSASRGRGSPLHF TGCAGTGCTAGTCGAGGGCGCGGTTCACCCCTCCACTTT
NA TRBJ1-1 TRBV3-1/TRBV3-2 NA CASNLQGMGEAFF TGTGCCAGCAACCTACAGGGTATGGGTGAAGCTTTCTTT
NA TRBJ2-7 TRBV19 NA CASRRWSGVSYEQYF TGTGCCAGTAGACGCTGGTCAGGGGTGTCCTACGAGCAGTACTTC
NA TRBJ1-2 TRBV19 NA CASSINSNYGYTF TGTGCCAGTAGTATTAACAGTAACTATGGCTACACCTTC
NA TRBJ2-1 TRBV27 NA CASSPQGGAYNEQFF TGTGCCAGCAGTCCCCAGGGGGGCGCTTACAATGAGCAGTTCTTC
NA TRBJ1-5 TRBV28 NA CASRRTNQPQHF TGTGCCAGCAGGAGAACCAATCAGCCCCAGCATTTT
NA TRBJ1-2 TRBV12-3/TRBV12-4 NA CASSQDRRYGYTF TGTGCCAGCAGTCAAGACAGGCGGTATGGCTACACCTTC